This T cell receptor beta chain was retrieved from a study of T-cell reconstitution after alpha-beta-depleted transplantation in children. Unique molecular identifiers were incorporated when the TCRbeta library was constructed. TCRdb re-derived calls from the PCR reads in MiXCR, one entry per CDR3 protein. The sample carries fewer than 25,000 distinct CDR3 sequences, 9.5% to 13% recorded once. This clonotype turned up a few times. The CDR3 has 13 amino acids. Germline values: CDR1 SGHVS, CDR2 FNYEAQ. Deletions cut 2 bases from V and 6 bases from J, with 10 bases between. The rearrangement joins TRBV7-6 to TRBJ1-2; D unresolved. The TCR was taken from a human donor who donated a stem cell graft to a child with chronic granulomatous disease. Sequences were derived from PBMCs from the stem cell graft donor, sampled from the stem cell graft. The CDR3 spells CASSLWHPDGYTF. DNA for the CDR3: TGTGCCAGCAGCTTATGGCATCCGGATGGCTACACCTTC.